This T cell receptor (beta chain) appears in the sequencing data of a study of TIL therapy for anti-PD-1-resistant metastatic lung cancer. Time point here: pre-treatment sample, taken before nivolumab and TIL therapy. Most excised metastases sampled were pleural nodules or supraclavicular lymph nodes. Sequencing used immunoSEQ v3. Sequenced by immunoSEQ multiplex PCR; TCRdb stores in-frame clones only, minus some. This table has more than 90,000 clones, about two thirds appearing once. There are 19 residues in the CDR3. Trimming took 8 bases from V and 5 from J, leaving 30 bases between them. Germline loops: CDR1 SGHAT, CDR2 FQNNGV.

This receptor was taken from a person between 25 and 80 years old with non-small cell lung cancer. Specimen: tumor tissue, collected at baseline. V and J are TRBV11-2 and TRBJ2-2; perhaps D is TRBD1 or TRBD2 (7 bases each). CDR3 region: CASDPGGQRLRSQTGELFF. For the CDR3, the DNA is TGTGCCAGCGACCCGGGGGGACAGAGATTACGTTCTCAAACCGGGGAGCTGTTTTTT.